This T cell receptor (beta chain) is drawn from a study of response to subunit inactivated influenza vaccine. A single record per CDR3 protein comes from TCRdb applying MiXCR to the RT-PCR reads. Here the sample spans a few hundred thousand distinct CDR3 sequences, approximately 14% being singletons. This CDR3 region has 13 residues. V lost 8 bases and J 7 bases, leaving 14 bases between the germline ends. This clonotype was observed many times. The sequences come from PBMCs from blood, collected 11 to 12 days after vaccination. The rearrangement links TRBV12-3 or TRBV12-4 to TRBJ2-2; D is perhaps TRBD2 (6 bases). The TCR was taken from a man aged 45-65 years who received an inactivated influenza vaccine. The CDR3 region has the DNA TGTGCCAGCCGCGCCGCGGGGCTCGGGGAGCTGTTTTTT. Its translation is CASRAAGLGELFF.